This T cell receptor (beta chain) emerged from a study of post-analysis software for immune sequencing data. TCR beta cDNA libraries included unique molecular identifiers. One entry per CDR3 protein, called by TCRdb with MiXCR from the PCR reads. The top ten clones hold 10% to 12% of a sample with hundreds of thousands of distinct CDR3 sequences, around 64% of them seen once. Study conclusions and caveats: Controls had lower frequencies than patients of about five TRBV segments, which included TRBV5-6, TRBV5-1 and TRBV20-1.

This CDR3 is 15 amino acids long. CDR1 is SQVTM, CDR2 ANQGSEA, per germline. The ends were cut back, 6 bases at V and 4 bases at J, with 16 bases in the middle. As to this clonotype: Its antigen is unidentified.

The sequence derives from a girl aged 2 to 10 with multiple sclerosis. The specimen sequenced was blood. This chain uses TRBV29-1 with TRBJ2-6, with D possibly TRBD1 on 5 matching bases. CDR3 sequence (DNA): TGCAGCGTGGGCAGGGTAACAGCAGGGGCCAACGTCCTGACTTTC. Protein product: CSVGRVTAGANVLTF.